A single sample gave rise to the 14 T cell receptor beta chains below, sequenced in a study of molecular identifiers for immune sequencing clone quantification. TCRdb called the PCR reads again in MiXCR, with one record for every CDR3 protein. The table lists hundreds of thousands of distinct CDR3 sequences, over 20% of them singletons. Sequencing was done on a sample of naive CD8+ T cells from blood, with Jurkat cell RNA spiked in. Subset noted: FACS-sorted CD8+CD4-CCR7+CD45RA+ naive T cells. The origin of the receptors is a human donor in good health. Some libraries in this study had Jurkat cell RNA spiked in.

A note on this clonotype: One base away lies a much larger clone, so this may be a sequencing read error. The V gene is TRBV6-6, the J gene TRBJ1-1; D uncertain. This CDR3 has 15 residues. Germline CDR1 MNHNY, CDR2 SVGAGI (reference sequence). The CDR3 DNA is TGTGCCAGCAGTCCACGACCGGGCCTGAACGCTGAAGCTTTCTTT. This translates into CASSPRPGLNAEAFF.

This clonotype was detected only a few times. J is TRBJ1-1 and V is TRBV18, with D unresolved. V gave up 2 bases and J gave up 1 base, with 14 bases separating them. The CDR3 extends over 16 amino acids. The germline gives CDR1 KGHSH, CDR2 LQKENI. CDR3 loop: CASSPVERRRNTEAFF. Here the CDR3 DNA reads TGTGCCAGCTCACCAGTGGAAAGGCGGAGGAACACTGAAGCTTTCTTT.

As regards this clonotype: This could be a read error, since a much larger clone is one nucleotide away. V and J are TRBV5-1 and TRBJ1-5; TRBD1 is a possible D gene (6 bases). CDR3 length: 15 amino acids. Between the trimmed V and J ends, which lost 1 base and 8 bases, there was a span of 16 bases. Germline CDR1 reads SGHRS; CDR2 reads YFSETQ. The CDR3 here is CASSLRGYFFEPQHF. The CDR3 nucleotides read TGCGCCAGCAGCTTGAGGGGGTACTTTTTCGAGCCCCAGCATTTT.

This sequence joins TRBV13 and TRBJ1-1; D is uncertain. The germline V and J ends were trimmed by 5 bases and 5 bases, with 12 bases remaining between them. There are 13 residues in the CDR3. CDR1 and CDR2 from the germline V gene are PRHDT and FYEKMQ (reference sequence). CDR3 residues: CASSQETRTEAFF. The CDR3 DNA follows: TGTGCCAGCAGCCAGGAGACAAGGACTGAAGCTTTCTTT.

A word on this clonotype: This CDR3 is missing its conserved last phenylalanine or tryptophan, likely due to a read error. This sequence joins TRBV13 and TRBJ1-1; D perhaps matches TRBD1 (5 bases). Germline V gives CDR1 PRHDT, CDR2 FYEKMQ (reference sequence). CDR3 length: 12 residues. Trimming cost V 5 bases and J 8 bases, with 12 bases left between them. DNA of the CDR3: TGTGCCAGCAGCCCATCGGGGCTCGAAGCTTTCATT. This translates into CASSPSGLEAFI.

Notes on this clonotype: This clone may be a read error of a much larger clone one base away. J is TRBJ2-6 and V is TRBV20-1; D ambiguous. CDR1 and CDR2 from the germline V gene are DFQATT and SNEGSKA (reference sequence). This CDR3 has 13 residues. The CDR3 region is CSAQFSEANVLTF. CDR3 bases: TGCAGTGCTCAGTTCTCTGAGGCCAACGTCCTGACTTTC.

The V call is TRBV14, the J call TRBJ2-7, with 9 bases matching TRBD1. The V segment lost 1 base and the J segment 3 bases; nucleotides outside the gene matches: 13. The CDR3 has 18 amino acids. Looked up from germline, CDR1 is SGHDN and CDR2 is FVKESK. The CDR3 DNA is TGTGCCAGCAGCCAAGCTCATCCGGGGACAGGGCTCGTCTACGAGCAGTACTTC. Translating gives CASSQAHPGTGLVYEQYF.

Ten or more counts support this clonotype. The gene calls are TRBV29-1 and TRBJ1-5, with 8 positions matching TRBD1. Germline trimming cut 5 bases from V and 3 bases from J; bases unmatched to any gene: 6. CDR1 is SQVTM, CDR2 ANQGSEA, per germline. This CDR3 region has 14 residues. The CDR3 nucleotides read TGCAGCGTTTTGACAGGGGATTCCAATCAGCCCCAGCATTTT. Its protein is CSVLTGDSNQPQHF.

This clonotype was counted at least ten times. The genes are TRBV28 and TRBJ1-1; D remains ambiguous. The CDR3 is made up of 11 amino acids. Per germline, CDR1 MDHEN and CDR2 SYDVKM. Trimming removed 2 bases from V and 11 bases from J, with 9 bases in between. CDR3 bases: TGTGCCAGCAGTTTAGGAGCGGCGGCTTTCTTT. Its protein product is CASSLGAAAFF.

There are many counts of this clonotype. This chain uses TRBV7-9 with TRBJ2-5; 9 positions agree with TRBD2. The length of the CDR3 is 16 residues. V lost 4 bases and J lost 5; bases outside the gene matches: 11. Germline lookup yields CDR1 SEHNR and CDR2 FQNEAQ (reference sequence). DNA for the CDR3: TGTGCCAGCAGCTATACTAGCGGGCCCGCCAGGGAGACCCAGTACTTC. Its translation is CASSYTSGPARETQYF. Complete variable domain (other parts from reference TRBV7-9 and TRBJ2-5): DTGVSQNPRHKITKRGQNVTFRCDPISEHNRLYWYRQTLGQGPEFLTYFQNEAQLEKSRLLSDRFSAERPKGSFSTLEIQRTEQGDSAMYLCASSYTSGPARETQYFGPGTRLLVL.

A note on this clonotype: Germline and junction disagree at one end, which may indicate a read error. The V gene is TRBV12-3 or TRBV12-4, the J gene TRBJ2-6; 8 nucleotides line up with TRBD1. The CDR3 is 17 amino acids. CDR3 region: CASSLGQGGFGANVPTF. Here the CDR3 DNA reads TGTGCCAGCAGCCTAGGACAGGGAGGCTTTGGGGCCAACGTCCCGACTTTC.

There are a few counts of this clonotype. The chain carries TRBV20-1 and TRBJ2-7; TRBD1 matches at 8 bases. V shed 1 base, J shed 4 bases, and the junction held 6 bases outside the gene matches. The CDR3 runs 14 residues. Germline CDR1 DFQATT, CDR2 SNEGSKA (reference sequence). Here the CDR3 DNA reads TGCAGTGCTAGAGCCCGGACAGGGTGGTACGAGCAGTACTTC. Translating gives CSARARTGWYEQYF.

As to this clonotype: The junction departs from the called germline gene at one end, perhaps through a read error. V and J are TRBV28 and TRBJ1-5, with D possibly TRBD1 on 6 matching bases. CDR1 and CDR2 from the germline V gene are MDHEN and SYDVKM. The CDR3 consists of 17 residues. Written as DNA, the CDR3 is TGTGCCAGCAGTTTTTTCGAGGGGGAGCTTAGCAATCAGCCCCCGCATTTT. This sequence encodes CASSFFEGELSNQPPHF.

V usage is TRBV7-9 and J usage is TRBJ2-2, with D unresolved. The CDR3 is 13 amino acids. Germline V CDR1 and CDR2: SEHNR, FQNEAQ (reference sequence). Trimming pared 5 bases from V and 5 bases from J, leaving 9 bases between. The CDR3 DNA is TGTGCCAGCAGCGCGGCTAGAACCGGGGAGCTGTTTTTT. Translating it yields CASSAARTGELFF.